Following are 11 T cell receptor beta chains from one sample sequenced in a study of human T cells and chemical hapten exposure. TCRdb reanalysed the RACE reads using MiXCR and keeps one entry per CDR3 protein. The sample lists around 150,000 distinct CDR3 sequences; about 30% were seen once. Time point indicated: patch test 3, about 24 weeks after DPC sensitization. The treatment is: therapeutic diphenylcyclopropenone sensitization with weekly scalp DPC. The sample in question was whole blood, obtained in connection with sensitization to the hapten diphenylcyclopropenone (DPC). The receptors shown here come from a woman between 18 and 30 years old with alopecia areata. Some clones in this sample may be carry-over from other donors' samples.

This clonotype occurred a few times. The chain links TRBV10-3 to TRBJ2-4; D remains ambiguous. Germline V gene data show CDR1 as ENHRY and CDR2 as SYGVKD. Between the trimmed V and J ends, which lost 0 bases and 0 bases, there was a span of 6 bases. CDR3 length: 15 residues. The CDR3 sequence is CAISESGLAKNIQYF. The CDR3 DNA reads TGTGCCATCAGTGAGTCGGGATTAGCCAAAAACATTCAGTACTTC.

This clonotype was counted only a few times. The J gene is TRBJ1-1, the V gene TRBV5-1, with 7 bases lining up with TRBD1. Per germline, CDR1 SGHRS and CDR2 YFSETQ. The CDR3 runs 15 residues. The V gene end was trimmed by 3 bases and the J gene end by 2 bases; junction bases not matched to a gene: 7. The chain's CDR3 is CASSSSGTVNTEAFF. The CDR3 nucleotides are TGCGCCAGCAGCTCATCCGGGACAGTCAACACTGAAGCTTTCTTT.

This clonotype was counted a few times. This chain links TRBV3-1 with TRBJ2-7; 9 bases fit TRBD1. J was trimmed by 3 bases and V by 3 bases; bases with no gene match: 9. CDR3 size: 16 residues. CDR1 is LGHDT and CDR2 is YNNKEL in the germline V gene (reference sequence). The CDR3 bases are TGTGCCAGCAGCCAGCTCTTCGGGACAGGGAGCTACGAGCAGTACTTC. Protein sequence: CASSQLFGTGSYEQYF.

This clonotype was picked up a small number of times. The J gene is TRBJ2-6, the V gene TRBV20-1; D is ambiguous. V gave up 3 bases and J gave up 3 bases, with 3 bases separating them. CDR1 and CDR2 from the germline V gene are DFQATT and SNEGSKA (reference sequence). This CDR3 spans 12 amino acids. The CDR3 nucleotides are TGCAGTGCTAGGAGTGGGGCCAACGTCCTGACTTTC. Translating gives CSARSGANVLTF.

V gene TRBV9 combines with J gene TRBJ1-5, with 7 positions matching TRBD1. CDR1 is SGDLS and CDR2 is YYNGEE in the germline V gene. Losses at the gene ends were 5 bases for V and 5 bases for J; bases not matched to a gene: 4. The CDR3 totals 13 residues. The CDR3 region is CASSTGVDQPQHF. Written as DNA, the CDR3 is TGTGCCAGCAGTACAGGGGTGGATCAGCCCCAGCATTTT.

This chain connects TRBV5-8 to TRBJ2-3; tentative D call: TRBD1 (6 bases). Germline CDR1 reads SGHTS; CDR2 reads YDEGEE. V lost 2 bases and J lost 4, with 11 bases in between. This CDR3 is 14 amino acids long. CDR3 in DNA: TGTGCCAGCAGCTTTTTGGGGGCTCCAGATACGCAGTATTTT. This encodes CASSFLGAPDTQYF. Together with reference TRBV5-8 and TRBJ2-3, the CDR3 gives the full variable domain: EAGVTQSPTHLIKTRGQQATLRCSPISGHTSVYWYQQALGLGLQFLLWYDEGEERNRGNFPPRFSGRQFPNYSSELNVNALELEDSALYLCASSFLGAPDTQYFGPGTRLTVL.

This clonotype was found a few times. In DNA form, the CDR3 reads TGTGCCAGCAGTTACGGCCGGACTGAGCAGTTCTTC. This gives the protein CASSYGRTEQFF. The chain combines TRBV6-2 or TRBV6-3 with TRBJ2-1; D unresolved. This CDR3 is built from 12 residues. From germline, CDR1 is MNHEY and CDR2 SVGEGT. Deletions cut 2 bases from V and 9 bases from J, with 8 bases between.

The V gene is TRBV18, the J gene TRBJ1-1; possibly TRBD1 for D (5 bases). Deletions cut 1 base from V and 5 bases from J, with 11 bases between. The CDR3 sequence is 14 residues long. In germline, CDR1 is KGHSH, CDR2 LQKENI. CDR3 amino acids: CASSPQGPGTEAFF. CDR3 DNA: TGTGCCAGCTCACCACAGGGGCCGGGGACTGAAGCTTTCTTT. Together with reference TRBV18 and TRBJ1-1, the CDR3 gives the full variable domain: NAGVMQNPRHLVRRRGQEARLRCSPMKGHSHVYWYRQLPEEGLKFMVYLQKENIIDESGMPKERFSAEFPKEGPSILRIQQVVRGDSAAYFCASSPQGPGTEAFFGQGTRLTVV.

The table lists this clonotype with a few counts. This chain uses TRBV7-2 with TRBJ2-7; tentative D call: TRBD2 (5 bases). Germline V CDR1 and CDR2: SGHTA, FQGNSA. V was clipped by 4 bases and J by 2 bases, with 15 bases between them. The CDR3 length is 15 residues. The CDR3 region has the DNA TGTGCCAGCAGCTCTCGAGCGGTTCCCACCTACGAGCAGTACTTC. Its translation: CASSSRAVPTYEQYF.

This clonotype has just a few counts. This chain links TRBV4-1 with TRBJ2-2; tentative D call: TRBD1 (6 bases). This CDR3 contains 15 residues. Trimming removed 4 bases from V and 1 base from J, with 10 bases in between. Germline V CDR1 and CDR2: MGHRA, YSYEKL. The DNA of the CDR3 is TGCGCCAGCAGCCCCGGACAGAGGAACACCGGGGAGCTGTTTTTT. Translation: CASSPGQRNTGELFF.

This clonotype was seen at least ten times. This chain joins TRBV20-1 and TRBJ2-5; TRBD1 matches 8 bases. The CDR3 is 12 amino acids. Germline CDR1 reads DFQATT; CDR2 reads SNEGSKA (reference sequence). The ends lost 3 bases at V and 9 bases at J; junction bases unmatched: 6. CDR3 nucleotides: TGCAGTGCTAGGGACAGGGTTCAGGCCCAGTACTTC. Protein sequence: CSARDRVQAQYF.